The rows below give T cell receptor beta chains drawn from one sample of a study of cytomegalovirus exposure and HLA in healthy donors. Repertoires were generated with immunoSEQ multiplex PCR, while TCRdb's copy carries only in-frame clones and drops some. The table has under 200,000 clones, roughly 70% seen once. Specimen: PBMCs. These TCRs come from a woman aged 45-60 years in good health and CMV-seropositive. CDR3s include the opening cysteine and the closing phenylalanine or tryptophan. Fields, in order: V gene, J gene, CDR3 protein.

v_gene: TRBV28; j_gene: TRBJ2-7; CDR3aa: CASSLTSSYEQYF
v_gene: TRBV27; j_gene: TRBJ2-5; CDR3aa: CASSQTSGGFETQYF
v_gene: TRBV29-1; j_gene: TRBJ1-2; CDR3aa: CSVGQGYGYTF
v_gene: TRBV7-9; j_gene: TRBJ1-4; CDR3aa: CASSLDRANEKLFF
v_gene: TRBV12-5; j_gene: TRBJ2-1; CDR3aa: CASGGDRDWSEQFF
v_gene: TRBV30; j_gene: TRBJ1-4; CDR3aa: CAWSDRDPNNEKLFF
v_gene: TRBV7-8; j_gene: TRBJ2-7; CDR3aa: CASSVDRGYEQYF
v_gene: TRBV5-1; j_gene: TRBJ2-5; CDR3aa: CASSLVGTEETQYF
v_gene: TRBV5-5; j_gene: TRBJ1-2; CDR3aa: CASSLDDRAGGYTF
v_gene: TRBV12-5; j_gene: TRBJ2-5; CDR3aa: CASGLVQVVGAPGGTQYF
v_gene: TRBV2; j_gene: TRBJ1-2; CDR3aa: CASSEYQGYGYTF
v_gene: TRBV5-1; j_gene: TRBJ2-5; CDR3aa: CASSFIQGVPEETQYF
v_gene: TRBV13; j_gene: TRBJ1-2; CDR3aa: CASRPGQGNYGYTF
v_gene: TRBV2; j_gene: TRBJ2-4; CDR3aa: CASSERASGGSIQYF
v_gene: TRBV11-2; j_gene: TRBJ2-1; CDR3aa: CASSLGSGGYNEQFF
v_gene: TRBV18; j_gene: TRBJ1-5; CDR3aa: CASSPPGSNQPQHF